This is a list of T cell receptor beta chains from one sample in a study of blood T cell repertoires in COVID-19. Using immunoSEQ multiplex PCR, the repertoire was profiled, and TCRdb retains in-frame clones only, with some absent. The sample records 52,000 or so clones, approximately 85% being singletons. The sample consisted of peripheral blood. The origin of the receptors is a human donor in a cohort sampled during active COVID-19. Each CDR3 is given with its conserved first and last residue. The D gene is left open where the match is weak. For some rows the clone size is stated as once, few or many, or as a class when expanded; others skip it.

V gene	clone size	J gene	D gene	CDR3 DNA	CDR3 protein
TRBV6-5	few	TRBJ2-3	.	TGTGCCAGCAGTAGCAGGGTGGTGGATACGCAGTATTTT	CASSSRVVDTQYF
TRBV28	.	TRBJ1-6	.	TGTGCCAGCAGGACACAGGGAGCGGGGCATTCACCCCTCCACTTT	CASRTQGAGHSPLHF
TRBV2	.	TRBJ1-2	TRBD1	TGTGCCAGCAGCGAGACAGGGAACTATGGCTACACCTTC	CASSETGNYGYTF
TRBV4-2	.	TRBJ2-1	TRBD2	TGTGCCAGCAGCCAAGATGGGACTAGCGCCTACAATGAGCAGTTCTTC	CASSQDGTSAYNEQFF
TRBV10-3	.	TRBJ2-2	TRBD1	TGTGCCATCAGTGAGGCCGGACAGGGTTGGGCCGGGGAGCTGTTTTTT	CAISEAGQGWAGELFF
TRBV7-6	.	TRBJ2-4	TRBD2	TGTGCCAGCAGCTTAGCGCTAGCGGGAGGGCCGGTCAACATTCAGTACTTC	CASSLALAGGPVNIQYF
TRBV6-5	.	TRBJ2-3	TRBD2	TGTGCCAGCAGCGGGACTAGCGGTTCGAATACGCAGTATTTT	CASSGTSGSNTQYF
TRBV19	.	TRBJ1-1	TRBD1	TGTGCCAGTAGCCCACAGGGGGCGAGAACTGAAGCTTTCTTT	CASSPQGARTEAFF
TRBV3-1/TRBV3-2	few	TRBJ1-1	TRBD1	TGTGCCAGCAGCCACACAGGGGGGAGCGAAGCTTTCTTT	CASSHTGGSEAFF
TRBV7-6	.	TRBJ2-5	TRBD2	TGTGCCAGCAGCCGAAGCCAAGCGGGAGGAGAGACCCAGTACTTC	CASSRSQAGGETQYF
TRBV11-3	.	TRBJ2-1	TRBD2	TGTGCCAGCAGCTTTGGGGGAGGGCCCTACAATGAGCAGTTCTTC	CASSFGGGPYNEQFF
TRBV5-1	.	TRBJ2-6	.	TGCGCCAGCAGCTTGCGACAGACCAGCTCTGGGGCCAACGTCCTGACTTTC	CASSLRQTSSGANVLTF
TRBV6-5	.	TRBJ2-1	.	TGTGCCAGCATGGCCGGGGGACTGGCCAAGAATGAGCAGTTCTTC	CASMAGGLAKNEQFF
TRBV25-1	many	TRBJ2-7	TRBD2	TGTGCCAGCAGTGCTAAAAGCGGGAGTAAATACGAGCAGTACTTC	CASSAKSGSKYEQYF
TRBV5-8	.	TRBJ2-2	TRBD2	TGTGCCAGCAGCTTGGGGCTCCTAGCGGGCGCGGGCACCGGGGAGCTGTTTTTT	CASSLGLLAGAGTGELFF
TRBV7-9	once	TRBJ2-1	TRBD2	TGTGCCAGCAGCCCCTCGGGACTAGCGGGAAACAATGAGCAGTTCTTC	CASSPSGLAGNNEQFF
TRBV5-1	.	TRBJ2-4	.	TGCGCCAGCAGCTTGGAGCAGGGGAAAAACATTCAGTACTTC	CASSLEQGKNIQYF
TRBV6-5	.	TRBJ2-5	TRBD1	TGTGCCAGCAATCCCGGGACAGGGGGCGCGGAGACCCAGTACTTC	CASNPGTGGAETQYF
TRBV25-1	.	TRBJ1-1	TRBD1	TGTGCCAGCAGTACCCCGACAGGGTATGCCACTGAAGCTTTCTTT	CASSTPTGYATEAFF
TRBV4-3	.	TRBJ2-7	.	TGCGCCAGCAGCCAAGTGAGGGGGTCTCGGAGCGAGCAGTACTTC	CASSQVRGSRSEQYF